This T cell receptor beta chain was identified during a study of blood T cell repertoires in COVID-19 (dated by TCRdb to 2018 to 2021). For the wider study: The collaborator samples originated in the United States, Italy and Spain and spanned the acute and convalescent phases of COVID-19. The dataset comprised deeply sampled blood TCRbeta repertoires from subjects exposed to, actively infected with, or recovered from COVID-19. The sample metadata nearly always contained a de-identified subject ID, COVID-19 status, age in years and sex. The prospective study material was composed of cDNA or gDNA derived from T cells, B-cell-depleted T cells, or PBMCs. HLA class I and class II types, where available, came from metadata supplied by the sample provider rather than from assay-based typing. A freely available public database, intended as a resource for researchers studying the immune response to SARS-CoV-2, is where the repertoires were released. The samples were drawn from two sources: the first 160 participants of the ongoing ImmuneRACE study, and some 1,300 subjects contributed by 6 global collaborators. Study-level results and caveats: Clinical and demographic metadata were provided uncurated, with the amount varying by source and participant.

Participants in the prospective study were aged 18 to 89 years, lived in 20 to 30 United States geographic areas, and enrolled through a virtual design. In the prospective study, participants were assigned to cohorts based on the clinical history participants reported in a screening survey and a study questionnaire. For ImmuneRACE Cohort 3, a participant was defined as recovered based on two consecutive negative NP/OP PCR tests, clearance by a healthcare professional, or resolution of symptoms. In the prospective study, whole blood, serum and a nasopharyngeal or oropharyngeal swab were collected from each participant by mobile phlebotomists. Over a roughly 2-month period, participants in the prospective study had the option of providing additional blood draws and questionnaires. Before DNA extraction, blood samples from the prospective study were shipped at room temperature or frozen. TCRbeta CDR3 regions were amplified from genomic DNA using the immunoSEQ Assay, a bias-controlled multiplex PCR. The study's own analysis went as follows. The number of nucleated cells in each sample was estimated by amplification of reference gene primers within the assay. To quantify the absolute abundance of each unique TCRbeta CDR3 rearrangement, sequence reads were collapsed and filtered. For each sample, productive Simpson clonality was calculated as the square root of Simpson's diversity index across productive rearrangements. The source is immuneACCESS, and TCRdb retained only in-frame sequences with V and J called. Part of the clones is not carried over; for the studies checked, unresolved V genes explain less than half of this, and the remainder is unexplained. V and J calls and clone size are given by that table; D and trimming were obtained from the DNA. This sample lists around 290,000 clones; under 90% were detected once. Jointly, the top ten make up about 1.8% of the sample.

Via the germline V gene (reference sequence), CDR1 is SGHNT and CDR2 YYREEE. The CDR3 runs 14 residues from the cysteine to the phenylalanine. Only the CDR3 portion is preserved as DNA: 42 bases, with reading frame beginning at the first base. Trimming leaves V shorter by 5 bases and J shorter by 1 base, with the junction holding 5 bases beyond the gene matches. A note on this clone: The antigen this receptor binds is unknown. Within one base of it there is no much larger clone, and no base qualities were kept. The same CDR3 arises from other DNA sequences in this sample as well.

This clonotype originated in a middle-aged woman who had recovered from COVID-19. Recombination connected TRBV5-4 to TRBJ2-5; TRBD1 matches 7 bases in the middle. The sequencing sample was made of PBMCs or T cells enriched from blood (not recorded which). The base sequence is TGTGCCAGCAGTAGGGGGCAGGGCCAAGAGACCCAGTACTTC. Its translation is CASSRGQGQETQYF.